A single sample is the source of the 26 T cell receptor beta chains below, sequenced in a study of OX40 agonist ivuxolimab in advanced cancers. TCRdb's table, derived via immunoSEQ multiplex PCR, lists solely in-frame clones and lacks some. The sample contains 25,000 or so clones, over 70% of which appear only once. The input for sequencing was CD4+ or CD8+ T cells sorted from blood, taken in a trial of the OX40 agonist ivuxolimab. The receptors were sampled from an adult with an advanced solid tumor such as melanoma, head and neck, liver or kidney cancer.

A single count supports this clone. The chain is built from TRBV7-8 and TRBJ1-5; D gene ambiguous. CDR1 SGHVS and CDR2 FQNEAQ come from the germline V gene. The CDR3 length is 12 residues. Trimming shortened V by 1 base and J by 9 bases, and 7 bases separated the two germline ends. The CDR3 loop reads CASSLGWWPQHF. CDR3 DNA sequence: TGTGCCAGCAGCTTAGGGTGGTGGCCCCAGCATTTT.

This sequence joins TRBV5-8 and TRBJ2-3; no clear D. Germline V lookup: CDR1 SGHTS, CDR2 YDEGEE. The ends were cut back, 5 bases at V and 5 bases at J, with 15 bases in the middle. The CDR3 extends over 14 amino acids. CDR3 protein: CASSRGPTGDTQYF. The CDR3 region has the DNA TGTGCCAGCAGTCGCGGACCAACCGGAGATACGCAGTATTTT.

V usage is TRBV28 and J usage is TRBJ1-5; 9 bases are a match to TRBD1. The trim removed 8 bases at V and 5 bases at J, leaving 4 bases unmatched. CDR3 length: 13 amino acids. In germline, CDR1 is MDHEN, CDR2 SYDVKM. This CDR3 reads CASLGQGYQPQHF. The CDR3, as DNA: TGTGCCAGCCTCGGACAGGGGTATCAGCCCCAGCATTTT.

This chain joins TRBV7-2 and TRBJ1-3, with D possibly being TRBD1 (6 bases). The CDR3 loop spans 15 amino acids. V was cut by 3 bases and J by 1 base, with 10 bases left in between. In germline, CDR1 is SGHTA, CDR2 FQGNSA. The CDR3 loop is CASSFKGVSGNTIYF. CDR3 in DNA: TGTGCCAGCAGCTTCAAGGGGGTTTCTGGAAACACCATATATTTT. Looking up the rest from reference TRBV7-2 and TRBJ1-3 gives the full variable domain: GAGVSQSPSNKVTEKGKDVELRCDPISGHTALYWYRQSLGQGLEFLIYFQGNSAPDKSGLPSDRFSAERTGGSVSTLTIQRTQQEDSAVYLCASSFKGVSGNTIYFGEGSWLTVV.

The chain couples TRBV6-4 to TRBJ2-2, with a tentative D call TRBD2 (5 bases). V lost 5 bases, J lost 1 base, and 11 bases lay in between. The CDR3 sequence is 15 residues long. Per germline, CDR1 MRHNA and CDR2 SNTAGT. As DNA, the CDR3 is TGTGCCAGCAGTTCTGGACTTCTGAACACCGGGGAGCTGTTTTTT. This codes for CASSSGLLNTGELFF.

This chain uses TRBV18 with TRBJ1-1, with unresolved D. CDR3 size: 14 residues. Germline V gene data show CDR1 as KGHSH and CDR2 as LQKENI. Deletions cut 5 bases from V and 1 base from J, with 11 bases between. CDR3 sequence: CASSEAEGNTEAFF. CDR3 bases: TGTGCCAGCTCAGAGGCCGAGGGGAACACTGAAGCTTTCTTT. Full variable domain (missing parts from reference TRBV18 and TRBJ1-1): NAGVMQNPRHLVRRRGQEARLRCSPMKGHSHVYWYRQLPEEGLKFMVYLQKENIIDESGMPKERFSAEFPKEGPSILRIQQVVRGDSAAYFCASSEAEGNTEAFFGQGTRLTVV.

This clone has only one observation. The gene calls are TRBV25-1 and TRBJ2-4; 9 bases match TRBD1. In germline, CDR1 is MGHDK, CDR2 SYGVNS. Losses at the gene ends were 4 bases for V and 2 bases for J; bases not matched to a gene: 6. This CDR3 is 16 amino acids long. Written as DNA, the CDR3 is TGTGCCAGCAGTGGGGGGGACAGGGTCACCAAAAACATTCAGTACTTC. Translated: CASSGGDRVTKNIQYF.

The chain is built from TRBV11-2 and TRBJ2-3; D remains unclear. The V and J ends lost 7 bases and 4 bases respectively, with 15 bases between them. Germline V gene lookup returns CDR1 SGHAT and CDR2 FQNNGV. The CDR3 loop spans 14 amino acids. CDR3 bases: TGTGCCAGCAACCCCAGGTCAGGTTCAGATACGCAGTATTTT. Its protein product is CASNPRSGSDTQYF.

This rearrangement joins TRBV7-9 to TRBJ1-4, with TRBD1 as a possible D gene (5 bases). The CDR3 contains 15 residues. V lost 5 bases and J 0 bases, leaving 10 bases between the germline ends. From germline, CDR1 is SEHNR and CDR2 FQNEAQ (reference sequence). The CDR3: CASSPGASTNEKLFF. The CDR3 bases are TGTGCCAGCAGCCCCGGGGCCTCAACTAATGAAAAACTGTTTTTT.

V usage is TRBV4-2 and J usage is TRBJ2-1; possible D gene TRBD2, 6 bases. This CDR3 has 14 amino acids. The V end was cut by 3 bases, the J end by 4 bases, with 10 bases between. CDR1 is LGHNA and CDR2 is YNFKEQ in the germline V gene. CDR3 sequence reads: CASSHDSGYNEQFF. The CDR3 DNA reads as TGTGCCAGCAGCCATGATAGCGGATACAATGAGCAGTTCTTC.

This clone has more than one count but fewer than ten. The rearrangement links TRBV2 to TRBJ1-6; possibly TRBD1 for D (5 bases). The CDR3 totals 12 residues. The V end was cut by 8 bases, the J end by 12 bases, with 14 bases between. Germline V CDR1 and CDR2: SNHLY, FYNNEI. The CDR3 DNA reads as TGTGCCAGCGGGACGGAACTAGAACCCCTCCACTTT. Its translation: CASGTELEPLHF. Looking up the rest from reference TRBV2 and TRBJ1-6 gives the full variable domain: EPEVTQTPSHQVTQMGQEVILRCVPISNHLYFYWYRQILGQKVEFLVSFYNNEISEKSEIFDDQFSVERPDGSNFTLKIRSTKLEDSAMYFCASGTELEPLHFGNGTRLTVT.

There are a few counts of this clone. CDR3 region: CASMQSNEKLFF. The DNA of the CDR3 is TGTGCCAGCATGCAGTCTAATGAAAAACTGTTTTTT. This rearrangement joins TRBV6-6 to TRBJ1-4; D not certain. This CDR3 spans 12 amino acids. Germline CDR1 reads MNHNY; CDR2 reads SVGAGI (reference sequence). Trimming took off 7 bases at V and 3 bases at J, with 6 bases between the two ends.

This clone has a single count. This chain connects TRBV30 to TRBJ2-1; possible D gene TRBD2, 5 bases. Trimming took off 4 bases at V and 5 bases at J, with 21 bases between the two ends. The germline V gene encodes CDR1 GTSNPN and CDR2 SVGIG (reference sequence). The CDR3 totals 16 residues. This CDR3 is CAWTFSLGVINNEQFF. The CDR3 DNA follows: TGTGCCTGGACTTTCTCCCTCGGGGTCATTAACAATGAGCAGTTCTTC.

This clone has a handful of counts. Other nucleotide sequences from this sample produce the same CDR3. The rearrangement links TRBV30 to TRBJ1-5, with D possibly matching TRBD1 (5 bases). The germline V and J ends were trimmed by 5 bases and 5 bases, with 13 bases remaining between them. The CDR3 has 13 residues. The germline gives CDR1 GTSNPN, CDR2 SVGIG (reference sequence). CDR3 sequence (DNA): TGTGCCTGGGGGTGGGGGGGGGATCAGCCCCAGCATTTT. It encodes CAWGWGGDQPQHF.

The CDR3 DNA sequence: TGCGCCAGCAGCCCCGACAGGGGGGACCGGGATACGCAGTATTTT. Translated: CASSPDRGDRDTQYF. The chain uses TRBV5-1 and TRBJ2-3; 9 nucleotides match TRBD1. From germline, CDR1 is SGHRS and CDR2 YFSETQ. CDR3 length: 15 residues. V was pared by 4 bases and J by 6 bases, with 9 bases of the junction left unmatched.

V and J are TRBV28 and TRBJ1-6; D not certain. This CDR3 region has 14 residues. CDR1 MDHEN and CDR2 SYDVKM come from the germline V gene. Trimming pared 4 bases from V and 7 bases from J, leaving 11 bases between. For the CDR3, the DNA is TGTGCCAGCAGTTCTCCCGGGCGGAATTCACCCCTCCACTTT. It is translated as CASSSPGRNSPLHF.

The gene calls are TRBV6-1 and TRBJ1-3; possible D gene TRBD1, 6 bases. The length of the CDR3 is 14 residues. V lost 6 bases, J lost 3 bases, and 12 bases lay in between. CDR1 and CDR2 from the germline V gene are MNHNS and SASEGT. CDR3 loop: CASRLGADGNTIYF. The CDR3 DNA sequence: TGTGCCAGCAGGTTGGGGGCAGATGGAAACACCATATATTTT.

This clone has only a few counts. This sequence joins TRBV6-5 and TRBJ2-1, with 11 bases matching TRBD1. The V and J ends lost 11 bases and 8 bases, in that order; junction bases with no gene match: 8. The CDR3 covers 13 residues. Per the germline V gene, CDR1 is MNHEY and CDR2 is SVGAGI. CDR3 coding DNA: TGTGCCGTGCGGACAGGGGGCAGGGATGAGCAGTTCTTC. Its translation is CAVRTGGRDEQFF.

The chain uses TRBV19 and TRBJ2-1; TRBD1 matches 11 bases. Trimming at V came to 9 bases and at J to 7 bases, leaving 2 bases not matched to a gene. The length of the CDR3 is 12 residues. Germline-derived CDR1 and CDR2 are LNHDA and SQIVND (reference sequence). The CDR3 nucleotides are TGTGCCAGCCGGGACAGGGGGAATGAGCAGTTCTTC. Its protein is CASRDRGNEQFF.

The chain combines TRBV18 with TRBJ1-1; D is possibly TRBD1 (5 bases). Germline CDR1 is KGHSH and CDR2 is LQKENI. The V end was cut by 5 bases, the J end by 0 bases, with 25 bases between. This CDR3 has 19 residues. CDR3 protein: CASSSRGPDTSAMNTEAFF. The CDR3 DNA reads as TGTGCCAGCTCATCGAGGGGTCCCGACACCAGCGCCATGAACACTGAAGCTTTCTTT.

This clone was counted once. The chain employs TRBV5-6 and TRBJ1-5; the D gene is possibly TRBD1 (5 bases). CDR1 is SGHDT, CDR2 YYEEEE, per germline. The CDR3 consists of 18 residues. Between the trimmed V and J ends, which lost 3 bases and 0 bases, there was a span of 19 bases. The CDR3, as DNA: TGTGCCAGCAGCTCTTGGAGGGCAGGGCCTCGTAGCAATCAGCCCCAGCATTTT. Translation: CASSSWRAGPRSNQPQHF.

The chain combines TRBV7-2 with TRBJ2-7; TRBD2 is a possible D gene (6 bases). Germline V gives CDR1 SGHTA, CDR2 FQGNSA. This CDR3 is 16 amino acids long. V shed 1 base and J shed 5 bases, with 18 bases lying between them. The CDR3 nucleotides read TGTGCCAGCAGCTTAGAATCTACTAGCCGGGTCCACGAGCAGTACTTC. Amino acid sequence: CASSLESTSRVHEQYF.

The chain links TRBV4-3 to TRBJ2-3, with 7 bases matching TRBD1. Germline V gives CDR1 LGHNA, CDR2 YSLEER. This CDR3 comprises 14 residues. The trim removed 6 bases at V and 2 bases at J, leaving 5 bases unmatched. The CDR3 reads CASSGDSYTDTQYF. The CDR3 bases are TGCGCCAGCAGTGGGGACAGCTACACAGATACGCAGTATTTT.

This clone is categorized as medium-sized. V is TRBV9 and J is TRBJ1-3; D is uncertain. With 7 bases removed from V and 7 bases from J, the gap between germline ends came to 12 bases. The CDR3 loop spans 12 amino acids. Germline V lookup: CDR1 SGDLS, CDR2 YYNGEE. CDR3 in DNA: TGTGCCAGCGGGGTTGGAGGGAACACCATATATTTT. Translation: CASGVGGNTIYF.

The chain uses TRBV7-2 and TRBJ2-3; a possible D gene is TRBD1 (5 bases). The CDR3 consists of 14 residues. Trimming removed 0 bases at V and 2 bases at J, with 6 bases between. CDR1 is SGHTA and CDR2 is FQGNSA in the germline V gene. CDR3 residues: CASSLAGLTDTQYF. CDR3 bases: TGTGCCAGCAGCTTAGCGGGGCTCACAGATACGCAGTATTTT.

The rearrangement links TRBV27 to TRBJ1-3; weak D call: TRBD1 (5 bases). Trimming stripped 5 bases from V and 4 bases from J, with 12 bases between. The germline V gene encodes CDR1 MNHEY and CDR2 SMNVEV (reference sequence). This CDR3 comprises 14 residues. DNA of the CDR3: TGTGCCAGCAGTATCCCCGGGGGGGGAAACACCATATATTTT. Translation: CASSIPGGGNTIYF.